A selection of T cell receptor beta chains follows, all from one sample in a study of blood T cells in healthy people across ages. TCRdb used MiXCR to reprocess the 5' RACE reads, holding one entry per CDR3 protein. This table holds about 1.6 million distinct CDR3 sequences, about 35% found once. The sample consisted of blood. The source of these receptors is a woman aged 25 to 45 in good health. Both conserved end residues are trimmed from each CDR3. The order of the fields is CDR3 protein, J gene, V gene.

CDR3 protein: ASSDRGQGLGYT; J gene: TRBJ1-2; V gene: TRBV2
CDR3 protein: ASSLGQVGNEQF; J gene: TRBJ2-1; V gene: TRBV5-1
CDR3 protein: ASSEDGGYT; J gene: TRBJ1-2; V gene: TRBV5-1
CDR3 protein: ASSQDLTGGFGTEAF; J gene: TRBJ1-1; V gene: TRBV4-1
CDR3 protein: SATPSGEVDTQY; J gene: TRBJ2-3; V gene: TRBV20-1
CDR3 protein: ASTGGFYQPQH; J gene: TRBJ1-5; V gene: TRBV2
CDR3 protein: ASSPRVPQGNEQF; J gene: TRBJ2-1; V gene: TRBV27
CDR3 protein: ASSPLAGGSGNIQY; J gene: TRBJ2-4; V gene: TRBV9
CDR3 protein: ASSLGGLTNEKLF; J gene: TRBJ1-4; V gene: TRBV5-1
CDR3 protein: SVVPSEAF; J gene: TRBJ1-1; V gene: TRBV20-1
CDR3 protein: SARTPGTANTEAF; J gene: TRBJ1-1; V gene: TRBV20-1
CDR3 protein: ASSSESGTLGEQY; J gene: TRBJ2-7; V gene: TRBV5-1
CDR3 protein: ASTAGQGGNQPQH; J gene: TRBJ1-5; V gene: TRBV7-2
CDR3 protein: ASSYTTGYHEQY; J gene: TRBJ2-7; V gene: TRBV6-6
CDR3 protein: ASRLGDMNTEAF; J gene: TRBJ1-1; V gene: TRBV6-1
CDR3 protein: ASSFGSGYLREQY; J gene: TRBJ2-7; V gene: TRBV12-3/TRBV12-4
CDR3 protein: ASSLVGGASETQY; J gene: TRBJ2-5; V gene: TRBV12-3/TRBV12-4
CDR3 protein: SVLGRASYNEQF; J gene: TRBJ2-1; V gene: TRBV29-1
CDR3 protein: ASSDGWGASSYEQY; J gene: TRBJ2-7; V gene: TRBV3-1
CDR3 protein: ASSLGTGSRGEQY; J gene: TRBJ2-7; V gene: TRBV7-8
CDR3 protein: ASSRLLSSYEQY; J gene: TRBJ2-7; V gene: TRBV11-2
CDR3 protein: SVDGQLQNIQY; J gene: -; V gene: TRBV29-1
CDR3 protein: ASSPALRGEQY; J gene: TRBJ2-7; V gene: TRBV7-9
CDR3 protein: ASSFFDERGADTQY; J gene: TRBJ2-3; V gene: TRBV28
CDR3 protein: ASTPGQGSGAF; J gene: TRBJ1-1; V gene: TRBV6-6
CDR3 protein: ASGPLTARKAF; J gene: TRBJ1-1; V gene: TRBV25-1
CDR3 protein: ASFGENTEAF; J gene: TRBJ1-1; V gene: TRBV2
CDR3 protein: ASSPGLTGNTEAF; J gene: TRBJ1-1; V gene: TRBV4-2
CDR3 protein: ASSIGQPLAGRQQTQY; J gene: TRBJ2-5; V gene: TRBV12-3/TRBV12-4
CDR3 protein: ASSLVIREGRDEQF; J gene: TRBJ2-1; V gene: TRBV5-1
CDR3 protein: ASRGQEAGELF; J gene: TRBJ2-2; V gene: TRBV7-6